These T cell receptor beta chains were read from a single sample in a study of blood T cell repertoires in COVID-19. The table came from immunoSEQ multiplex PCR; TCRdb's copy has only in-frame clones and leaves some out. The sample includes 130,000 or so clones, about 70% seen only once; the top ten take over 1.5%. The specimen was peripheral blood. The receptors were gathered from a woman between 65 and 79 years old with acute or convalescent COVID-19. CDR3s include the opening cysteine and the closing phenylalanine or tryptophan. D genes are given only for firm matches. Clone size appears in some rows only: once, few, many, or a class for an expanded clone.

v_gene: TRBV5-5
d_gene: TRBD1
j_gene: TRBJ2-7
abundance: NA
CDR3nt: TGTGCCAGCAGCTTGGTAGGCGGACAGGGGGCCTACGAGCAGTACTTC
CDR3aa: CASSLVGGQGAYEQYF

v_gene: TRBV20-1
d_gene: NA
j_gene: TRBJ2-1
abundance: NA
CDR3nt: TGCAGTGCCATGTCCTACAATGAGCAGTTCTTC
CDR3aa: CSAMSYNEQFF

v_gene: TRBV28
d_gene: NA
j_gene: TRBJ1-2
abundance: NA
CDR3nt: TGTGCCAGCAGTTTATCCCTAACGGGCTATGGCTACACCTTC
CDR3aa: CASSLSLTGYGYTF

v_gene: TRBV7-6
d_gene: TRBD1
j_gene: TRBJ1-1
abundance: NA
CDR3nt: TGTGCCAGCAGCTCGGGGACAGATAACACTGAAGCTTTCTTT
CDR3aa: CASSSGTDNTEAFF

v_gene: TRBV9
d_gene: NA
j_gene: TRBJ2-1
abundance: NA
CDR3nt: TGTGCCAGCAGCGTAGAAGGGGGACGGCTGAATGAGCAGTTCTTC
CDR3aa: CASSVEGGRLNEQFF

v_gene: TRBV5-4
d_gene: NA
j_gene: TRBJ2-3
abundance: NA
CDR3nt: TGTGCCAGCAGCTTGGACACCCATCCCACAGATACGCAGTATTTT
CDR3aa: CASSLDTHPTDTQYF

v_gene: TRBV29-1
d_gene: TRBD1
j_gene: TRBJ2-7
abundance: NA
CDR3nt: TGCAGCGTTGAAGGGGTCGAGGGGACAGTCTACGAGCAGTACTTC
CDR3aa: CSVEGVEGTVYEQYF

v_gene: TRBV6-5
d_gene: TRBD2
j_gene: TRBJ2-2
abundance: NA
CDR3nt: TGTGCCAGCAATTTAGCGGGAGGAAACACCGGGGAGCTGTTTTTT
CDR3aa: CASNLAGGNTGELFF

v_gene: TRBV19
d_gene: NA
j_gene: TRBJ1-5
abundance: NA
CDR3nt: TGTGCCAGTAGTATCCCTCTTAGCAATCAGCCCCAGCATTTT
CDR3aa: CASSIPLSNQPQHF

v_gene: TRBV6-1
d_gene: TRBD1
j_gene: TRBJ2-5
abundance: once
CDR3nt: TGTGCCAGCAGTGAGGACAGGGCCCCCGCAGGGACCCAGTACTTC
CDR3aa: CASSEDRAPAGTQYF

v_gene: TRBV5-1
d_gene: NA
j_gene: TRBJ1-1
abundance: few
CDR3nt: TGCGCCAGCAGCTTGGTTCGGGGGGCTAACACTGAAGCTTTCTTT
CDR3aa: CASSLVRGANTEAFF

v_gene: TRBV3-1/TRBV3-2
d_gene: NA
j_gene: TRBJ1-3
abundance: NA
CDR3nt: TGTGCCAGCAGCCACTGGGACACGCTGGGGGGAAACACCATATATTTT
CDR3aa: CASSHWDTLGGNTIYF

v_gene: TRBV28
d_gene: NA
j_gene: TRBJ1-5
abundance: NA
CDR3nt: TGTGCCAGCAGTTTGTTAGGACAGCGCAAGTTGGATCCCCAGCATTTT
CDR3aa: CASSLLGQRKLDPQHF

v_gene: TRBV7-9
d_gene: NA
j_gene: TRBJ2-7
abundance: few
CDR3nt: TGTGCCAGCAGCTTAGCGTCGGGGGAGGCGTCCTACGAGCAGTACTTC
CDR3aa: CASSLASGEASYEQYF

v_gene: TRBV3-1/TRBV3-2
d_gene: NA
j_gene: TRBJ2-3
abundance: NA
CDR3nt: TGTGCCAGCAGCCAACAACAGGGCGGTACGCAGTATTTT
CDR3aa: CASSQQQGGTQYF

v_gene: TRBV3-1/TRBV3-2
d_gene: NA
j_gene: TRBJ1-1
abundance: NA
CDR3nt: TGTGCCAGCAGCCAAGGGGTTAGTCAGGGCGCAGCTTTCTTT
CDR3aa: CASSQGVSQGAAFF

v_gene: TRBV10-3
d_gene: TRBD2
j_gene: TRBJ2-5
abundance: NA
CDR3nt: TGTGCCATCGCACTAGCGGGTGAAGAGACCCAGTACTTC
CDR3aa: CAIALAGEETQYF

v_gene: TRBV19
d_gene: NA
j_gene: TRBJ1-2
abundance: NA
CDR3nt: TGTGCCACTCAGGGGCCGCCTCCCTTCTATGGCTACACCTTC
CDR3aa: CATQGPPPFYGYTF

v_gene: TRBV23-1
d_gene: NA
j_gene: TRBJ1-4
abundance: NA
CDR3nt: TGCGCCAGCAGCCCTCCGGCCAGGGTTATTGAAAAACTGTTTTTT
CDR3aa: CASSPPARVIEKLFF

v_gene: TRBV6-5
d_gene: NA
j_gene: TRBJ2-4
abundance: few
CDR3nt: TGTGCCAGCAGTTACTCCGTCCGGCCGGGCAAAAACATTCAGTACTTC
CDR3aa: CASSYSVRPGKNIQYF

v_gene: TRBV18
d_gene: TRBD2
j_gene: TRBJ2-2
abundance: NA
CDR3nt: TGTGCCAGCTCACCGACTAGCGGGAGGTCCGGGGAGCTGTTTTTT
CDR3aa: CASSPTSGRSGELFF

v_gene: TRBV25-1
d_gene: NA
j_gene: TRBJ1-1
abundance: NA
CDR3nt: TGTGCCAGCAGAGGACTGGCTGAAGCTTTCTTT
CDR3aa: CASRGLAEAFF

v_gene: TRBV5-4
d_gene: TRBD2
j_gene: TRBJ2-3
abundance: NA
CDR3nt: TGTGCCAGCAGCTTCTGGGAGGGGCTCACAGATACGCAGTATTTT
CDR3aa: CASSFWEGLTDTQYF

v_gene: TRBV6-2/TRBV6-3
d_gene: NA
j_gene: TRBJ2-7
abundance: NA
CDR3nt: TGTGCCAGCAGCGCCTTCGGGGGCGAGCAGTACTTC
CDR3aa: CASSAFGGEQYF

v_gene: TRBV5-1
d_gene: TRBD1
j_gene: TRBJ1-2
abundance: NA
CDR3nt: TGCGCCAGCAGCTTCGTTACAGGGGAGAATGCTGGCTACACCTTC
CDR3aa: CASSFVTGENAGYTF

v_gene: TRBV11-2
d_gene: TRBD1
j_gene: TRBJ1-2
abundance: NA
CDR3nt: TGTGCCAGCAGCAGACAGGGGGATGGCTACACCTTC
CDR3aa: CASSRQGDGYTF

v_gene: TRBV4-1
d_gene: NA
j_gene: TRBJ2-5
abundance: NA
CDR3nt: TGCGCCAGCAGCCAAGATCGGGGAGGTGGGCAAGAGACCCAGTACTTC
CDR3aa: CASSQDRGGGQETQYF

v_gene: TRBV2
d_gene: TRBD2
j_gene: TRBJ2-3
abundance: NA
CDR3nt: TGTGCCAGCACACTAGCGGGAGCGTCAGATACGCAGTATTTT
CDR3aa: CASTLAGASDTQYF

v_gene: TRBV7-9
d_gene: TRBD1
j_gene: TRBJ2-7
abundance: few
CDR3nt: TGTGCCAGCAGCTTAACGAACCAACCCGGGACAGGGGGCTACGAGCAGTACTTC
CDR3aa: CASSLTNQPGTGGYEQYF

v_gene: TRBV19
d_gene: NA
j_gene: TRBJ2-7
abundance: NA
CDR3nt: TGTGCCAGTAGTATAGGACTAGGCTCCTACGAGCAGTACTTC
CDR3aa: CASSIGLGSYEQYF

v_gene: TRBV7-3
d_gene: NA
j_gene: TRBJ2-7
abundance: NA
CDR3nt: TGTGCCAGCAGCTTAGGGCCAGGGGGGTTCTACGAGCAGTACTTC
CDR3aa: CASSLGPGGFYEQYF

v_gene: TRBV7-7
d_gene: NA
j_gene: TRBJ2-2
abundance: NA
CDR3nt: TGTGCTAGCAGCCCAGGGGAGAGAGGCGGGGAGCTGTTTTTT
CDR3aa: CASSPGERGGELFF

v_gene: TRBV30
d_gene: NA
j_gene: TRBJ1-6
abundance: NA
CDR3nt: TGTGCCTGGGCCCTCCAGGGCGGTTCACCCCTCCACTTT
CDR3aa: CAWALQGGSPLHF

v_gene: TRBV19
d_gene: TRBD1
j_gene: TRBJ1-2
abundance: few
CDR3nt: TGTGCCAGTAGTATCAATACAGGGGCTAACTATGGCTACACCTTC
CDR3aa: CASSINTGANYGYTF

v_gene: TRBV2
d_gene: TRBD1
j_gene: TRBJ1-6
abundance: NA
CDR3nt: TGTGCCAGCAGTGGACAGGGGAGCAATTCACCCCTCCACTTT
CDR3aa: CASSGQGSNSPLHF

v_gene: TRBV18
d_gene: NA
j_gene: TRBJ2-7
abundance: NA
CDR3nt: TGTGCCAGCTCAACCTACTCCTACGAGCAGTACTTC
CDR3aa: CASSTYSYEQYF

v_gene: TRBV19
d_gene: NA
j_gene: TRBJ1-2
abundance: NA
CDR3nt: TGTGCCAGTAGCGTCGGGGGAAGTTATGGCTACACCTTC
CDR3aa: CASSVGGSYGYTF

v_gene: TRBV9
d_gene: NA
j_gene: TRBJ1-3
abundance: NA
CDR3nt: TGTGCCAGCAGCCCAACAGCCTCTGGAAACACCATATATTTT
CDR3aa: CASSPTASGNTIYF

v_gene: TRBV19
d_gene: NA
j_gene: TRBJ1-1
abundance: NA
CDR3nt: TGTGCCAGTAGTATAGGGGCAGGGCCTGAAGCTTTCTTT
CDR3aa: CASSIGAGPEAFF

v_gene: TRBV27
d_gene: NA
j_gene: TRBJ1-1
abundance: NA
CDR3nt: TGTGCCAGCAGAACCCAGAAGGGGATGAACACTGAAGCTTTCTTT
CDR3aa: CASRTQKGMNTEAFF

v_gene: TRBV2
d_gene: NA
j_gene: TRBJ2-1
abundance: NA
CDR3nt: TGTGCCAGCAGTGCCGCAGGGACCTACAATGAGCAGTTCTTC
CDR3aa: CASSAAGTYNEQFF

v_gene: TRBV10-2
d_gene: TRBD2
j_gene: TRBJ2-1
abundance: NA
CDR3nt: TGCGCCAGCAGTGAGTCTCGGGGGGAGGTCAATGAGCAGTTCTTC
CDR3aa: CASSESRGEVNEQFF

v_gene: TRBV6-1
d_gene: TRBD1
j_gene: TRBJ2-3
abundance: NA
CDR3nt: TGTGCCAGCAGTGAATCACCGACAGGGGGCTTTAAATCAGATACGCAGTATTTT
CDR3aa: CASSESPTGGFKSDTQYF

v_gene: TRBV2
d_gene: TRBD1
j_gene: TRBJ1-3
abundance: NA
CDR3nt: TGTGCCAGCAGGTCTGGACAGGGAGCTGGAAACACCATATATTTT
CDR3aa: CASRSGQGAGNTIYF

v_gene: TRBV3-1/TRBV3-2
d_gene: TRBD1
j_gene: TRBJ1-6
abundance: NA
CDR3nt: TGTGCCAGCAGCCGAAGGGACAGGGGGAATTCACCCCTCCACTTT
CDR3aa: CASSRRDRGNSPLHF

v_gene: TRBV28
d_gene: NA
j_gene: TRBJ2-7
abundance: NA
CDR3nt: TGTGCCAGCACCAGTCAAAATCGGCCCTTCGCGGACTTC
CDR3aa: CASTSQNRPFADF

v_gene: TRBV18
d_gene: NA
j_gene: TRBJ2-5
abundance: NA
CDR3nt: TGTGCCAGCTCACCACCGGAACGGGGTCCGACGCAAGAGACCCAGTACTTC
CDR3aa: CASSPPERGPTQETQYF

v_gene: TRBV2
d_gene: NA
j_gene: TRBJ2-3
abundance: NA
CDR3nt: TGTGCCAGCAAGGAGGGAACAGATACGCAGTATTTT
CDR3aa: CASKEGTDTQYF

v_gene: TRBV27
d_gene: NA
j_gene: TRBJ2-1
abundance: once
CDR3nt: TGTGCCAGCAGTTCGGAGAGACCCCGCTACAATGAGCAGTTCTTC
CDR3aa: CASSSERPRYNEQFF

v_gene: TRBV6-2/TRBV6-3
d_gene: NA
j_gene: TRBJ2-7
abundance: NA
CDR3nt: TGTGCCAGCAGCCCCCTAAGTGGACTCTCCTACGAGCAGTACTTC
CDR3aa: CASSPLSGLSYEQYF

v_gene: TRBV28
d_gene: TRBD2
j_gene: TRBJ2-5
abundance: NA
CDR3nt: TGTGCCAGCAGCCTGGCCGGGACTAGCGAAGAGACCCAGTACTTC
CDR3aa: CASSLAGTSEETQYF

v_gene: TRBV4-3
d_gene: NA
j_gene: TRBJ1-1
abundance: few
CDR3nt: TGCGCCAGCAGCCAAGGTGGTGGGGCCTTGAACACTGAAGCTTTCTTT
CDR3aa: CASSQGGGALNTEAFF

v_gene: TRBV3-1/TRBV3-2
d_gene: TRBD1
j_gene: TRBJ1-1
abundance: NA
CDR3nt: TGTGCCAGCAGCCAAGATCAGTGGGTTCGGGGGCAGGGGGTTGGTACTGAAGCTTTCTTT
CDR3aa: CASSQDQWVRGQGVGTEAFF

v_gene: TRBV21-1
d_gene: NA
j_gene: TRBJ2-5
abundance: NA
CDR3nt: TGTGCCAGCAGCTCCGACAGGGTGGGTGGTACAGAGACCCAGTACTTC
CDR3aa: CASSSDRVGGTETQYF

v_gene: TRBV5-4
d_gene: TRBD2
j_gene: TRBJ2-3
abundance: NA
CDR3nt: TGTGCCAGCAGCTTCGCGACTAGCGGCACAGATACGCAGTATTTT
CDR3aa: CASSFATSGTDTQYF

v_gene: TRBV21-1
d_gene: NA
j_gene: TRBJ1-5
abundance: NA
CDR3nt: TGTGCCAGCAGCAAAGCCTCCCGACTGGTTAGCAATCAGCCCCAGCATTTT
CDR3aa: CASSKASRLVSNQPQHF

v_gene: TRBV6-4
d_gene: NA
j_gene: TRBJ1-1
abundance: NA
CDR3nt: TGTGCCAGCATCCAACCCAGGTTGAACACTGAAGCTTTCTTT
CDR3aa: CASIQPRLNTEAFF